These 28 T cell receptor beta chains were sequenced from one sample in a study of cytotoxic CD8 clonotypes in ibrutinib-treated CLL. The table came from immunoSEQ multiplex PCR; TCRdb's copy has only in-frame clones and leaves some out. The table shows fewer than 400,000 clones, with roughly 71% occurring only once. Sequences were derived from PBMCs, sampled after 36 months of ibrutinib treatment. These receptors originate from a human donor with chronic lymphocytic leukemia.

The chain links TRBV29-1 to TRBJ2-1; no clear D. Germline-derived CDR1 and CDR2 are SQVTM and ANQGSEA. The CDR3 totals 16 residues. The V end lost 1 base, the J end lost 2 bases, and 15 bases lay between the germline ends. CDR3 in amino acids: CSVEGVAFSPYNEQFF. DNA of the CDR3: TGCAGCGTTGAAGGAGTCGCGTTCAGCCCCTACAATGAGCAGTTCTTC.

This clone was observed a handful of times. V is TRBV6-1 and J is TRBJ2-1; 7 bases are a match to TRBD1. The CDR3 spans 15 residues. J lost 4 bases, V lost 6 bases, and 9 bases had no gene match. Germline values: CDR1 MNHNS, CDR2 SASEGT. CDR3 in DNA: TGTGCCAGCAGGGGTGGGACAGTCATATACAATGAGCAGTTCTTC. Its protein is CASRGGTVIYNEQFF.

A few counts support this clone. The chain is built from TRBV28 and TRBJ2-7; D not certain. Germline V gene lookup returns CDR1 MDHEN and CDR2 SYDVKM. This CDR3 is 15 amino acids long. V was cut by 5 bases and J by 7 bases, with 21 bases left in between. The DNA of the CDR3 is TGTGCCAGCAGTCCCCCCGTCCGTAGGGTCGGAGAGCAGTACTTC. Translation gives CASSPPVRRVGEQYF.

The chain joins TRBV4-1 to TRBJ1-1; unclear D gene. Per germline, CDR1 MGHRA and CDR2 YSYEKL. Trimming stripped 0 bases from V and 11 bases from J, with 13 bases between. The CDR3 has 13 amino acids. The CDR3 loop is CASSQEFPWRAFF. The CDR3 bases are TGCGCCAGCAGCCAAGAATTCCCGTGGAGGGCTTTCTTT.

This clone turned up a few times. This chain joins TRBV5-6 and TRBJ1-2; D may be TRBD1 (5 bases). CDR3 length: 13 amino acids. The V end was cut by 4 bases, the J end by 3 bases, with 10 bases between. Germline V lookup: CDR1 SGHDT, CDR2 YYEEEE. This CDR3 is CASSRVGDYGYTF. In nucleotides, the CDR3 is TGTGCCAGCAGCAGGGTAGGGGACTATGGCTACACCTTC.

V usage is TRBV7-2 and J usage is TRBJ2-3, with 14 bases that match TRBD2. The V gene end was trimmed by 3 bases and the J gene end by 5 bases; junction bases not matched to a gene: 7. The V gene's germline CDR1 is SGHTA and CDR2 FQGNSA. The CDR3 is 17 residues long. CDR3 sequence (DNA): TGTGCCAGCAGCTTCGGGCACGGGACTAGCGGGAGAGATACGCAGTATTTT. Amino acid sequence: CASSFGHGTSGRDTQYF.

The V and J genes are TRBV7-9 and TRBJ2-2; maybe TRBD2 (5 bases). Germline V gene data show CDR1 as SEHNR and CDR2 as FQNEAQ (reference sequence). This CDR3 contains 17 residues. The V and J ends lost 2 bases and 4 bases respectively, with 17 bases between them. CDR3 sequence: CASSLRATSRATGELFF. Here the CDR3 DNA reads TGTGCCAGCAGCTTAAGGGCTACTAGTCGAGCCACCGGGGAGCTGTTTTTT.

This clone has just a few counts. The chain recombines TRBV7-9 with TRBJ1-4; D not resolved. The CDR3 consists of 14 residues. Germline V gene data show CDR1 as SEHNR and CDR2 as FQNEAQ (reference sequence). V was shortened by 2 bases and J by 7 bases, with 11 bases between the two germline ends. As DNA, the CDR3 is TGTGCCAGCAGCTTACGGGCCGTTAGTGAAAAACTGTTTTTT. Translating it yields CASSLRAVSEKLFF.

The chain combines TRBV7-8 with TRBJ1-3; TRBD1 matches at 7 bases. Germline CDR1 is SGHVS and CDR2 is FQNEAQ. The V segment lost 5 bases and the J segment 2 bases; nucleotides outside the gene matches: 3. The length of the CDR3 is 14 residues. The CDR3 DNA sequence: TGTGCCAGCAGCCATGACAGGGCTGGAAACACCATATATTTT. It codes for CASSHDRAGNTIYF.

The chain couples TRBV10-3 to TRBJ2-2, with a weak D call TRBD2 (5 bases). From germline, CDR1 is ENHRY and CDR2 SYGVKD. CDR3 length equals 12 residues. V was cut by 7 bases and J by 4 bases, with 7 bases left in between. In nucleotides, the CDR3 is TGTGCCATCAAAACTAGCACCGGGGAGCTGTTTTTT. It specifies CAIKTSTGELFF.

The chain couples TRBV15 to TRBJ2-7; D ambiguous. Trimming took off 5 bases at V and 7 bases at J, with 12 bases between the two ends. The CDR3 length is 12 residues. Germline V gene sequence: CDR1 LNHNV, CDR2 YYDKDF (reference sequence). CDR3 in amino acids: CATSPKAGEQYF. In DNA, the CDR3 is TGTGCCACCAGCCCCAAGGCCGGTGAGCAGTACTTC.

In DNA, the CDR3 is TGTGCCAGCAGCTTAATTCCAGGGGGCCCTTCCTACAATGAGCAGTTCTTC. It translates to CASSLIPGGPSYNEQFF. V usage is TRBV7-3 and J usage is TRBJ2-1, with 8 bases matching TRBD1. The CDR3 extends over 17 amino acids. Trimming removed 1 base from V and 1 base from J; junction bases left unmatched: 6. Germline assignment: CDR1 SGHTA and CDR2 FQGTGA.

This clone has only a few counts. V is TRBV7-9 and J is TRBJ2-7, with 7 positions matching TRBD1. After removal of 1 base from V and 6 bases from J, the junction contained 3 bases not matched to a gene. Germline V gene sequence: CDR1 SEHNR, CDR2 FQNEAQ (reference sequence). The CDR3 length is 13 residues. This CDR3 reads CASSLVAGGEQYF. In nucleotides, the CDR3 is TGTGCCAGCAGCTTAGTCGCAGGGGGCGAGCAGTACTTC. Full variable domain (remainder filled in from reference TRBV7-9 and TRBJ2-7): DTGVSQNPRHKITKRGQNVTFRCDPISEHNRLYWYRQTLGQGPEFLTYFQNEAQLEKSRLLSDRFSAERPKGSFSTLEIQRTEQGDSAMYLCASSLVAGGEQYFGPGTRLTVT.

The chain combines TRBV2 with TRBJ1-6; D not certain. V was trimmed by 7 bases and J by 0 bases, leaving 16 bases between them. CDR1 is SNHLY, CDR2 FYNNEI, per germline. This CDR3 comprises 17 residues. CDR3 nucleotides: TGTGCCAGCACCGCAAAGGTGGGGAGCTCCTATAATTCACCCCTCCACTTT. Its translation is CASTAKVGSSYNSPLHF.

This clone was seen only once. The V and J genes are TRBV21-1 and TRBJ2-3; no check of the table's D call, TRBD2, against the DNA was made. TRBV21-1 is a recognized pseudogene. The CDR3 has 22 amino acids. The CDR3 coding sequence is TGTGCCAGCAGCAATTCGTCGTATACTTCGACTAGCGGAGGAGTAGACACAGATACGCAGTATTTT. Protein: CASSNSSYTSTSGGVDTDTQYF.

The chain links TRBV19 to TRBJ1-2; TRBD1 matches at 12 bases. This CDR3 region has 13 residues. Germline CDR1 LNHDA, CDR2 SQIVND (reference sequence). Unmatched junction bases numbered 5, after V lost 8 bases and J lost 7 bases. CDR3 DNA: TGTGCCAGTGCGCGGGACAGGGGGCTTGGCTACACCTTC. This translates into CASARDRGLGYTF.

J is TRBJ2-7 and V is TRBV5-6; weak D call: TRBD2 (5 bases). Looked up from germline, CDR1 is SGHDT and CDR2 is YYEEEE. The V end lost 0 bases, the J end lost 2 bases, and 15 bases lay between the germline ends. The CDR3 runs 16 residues. CDR3 in amino acids: CASSLAADLHTYEQYF. The CDR3 nucleotides are TGTGCCAGCAGCTTGGCCGCGGACTTACATACCTACGAGCAGTACTTC.

The V and J genes are TRBV14 and TRBJ2-7; D may match TRBD1 or TRBD2 (6 bases each). Germline V CDR1 and CDR2: SGHDN, FVKESK. With 1 base removed from V and 3 bases from J, the gap between germline ends came to 13 bases. This CDR3 contains 15 residues. The CDR3 protein is CASSQASGGRYEQYF. The CDR3 DNA sequence: TGTGCCAGCAGCCAAGCTTCCGGGGGCCGCTACGAGCAGTACTTC.

CDR3 amino acids: CASTPRATSKEEQYF. The DNA of the CDR3 is TGTGCCAGTACCCCGCGGGCGACTAGCAAAGAGGAGCAGTACTTC. The genes are TRBV19 and TRBJ2-7, with 7 bases aligning to TRBD2. Germline V gives CDR1 LNHDA, CDR2 SQIVND (reference sequence). CDR3 size: 15 residues. J gave up 7 bases and V 7 bases, and 16 bases lay outside the gene matches.

This clone was counted a single time. The chain is built from TRBV5-1 and TRBJ2-5; possibly TRBD2 for D (5 bases). Trimming shortened V by 4 bases and J by 6 bases, and 22 bases separated the two germline ends. The CDR3 spans 16 residues. Germline-derived CDR1 and CDR2 are SGHRS and YFSETQ. CDR3 protein: CASSRSGSGGSKTQYF. As DNA, the CDR3 is TGCGCCAGCAGCCGATCCGGGTCCGGAGGTTCAAAGACCCAGTACTTC.

J is TRBJ2-5 and V is TRBV28, with D hard to call. V was cut by 3 bases and J by 0 bases, with 14 bases left in between. Germline V lookup: CDR1 MDHEN, CDR2 SYDVKM. This CDR3 spans 16 amino acids. The CDR3 loop reads CASSFGRAPDQETQYF. The CDR3 DNA is TGTGCCAGCAGTTTCGGTAGGGCCCCTGACCAAGAGACCCAGTACTTC.

The chain employs TRBV4-1 and TRBJ2-7; D might be TRBD2 (5 bases). The length of the CDR3 is 15 residues. V was cut by 0 bases and J by 3 bases, with 12 bases left in between. CDR1 and CDR2 from the germline V gene are MGHRA and YSYEKL. CDR3 residues: CASSQDRGFLYEQYF. Written as DNA, the CDR3 is TGCGCCAGCAGCCAAGATCGAGGGTTCCTCTACGAGCAGTACTTC.

CDR3 loop: CASSQDLTSPVREQFF. The CDR3 DNA follows: TGTGCCAGCAGCCAAGATCTAACTAGCCCCGTGAGGGAGCAGTTCTTC. The chain is built from TRBV14 and TRBJ2-1; D is perhaps TRBD2 (6 bases). The CDR3 has 16 residues. From germline, CDR1 is SGHDN and CDR2 FVKESK. V lost 0 bases to trimming and J lost 10 bases, with 19 bases between them.

This clone was seen more than once but under ten times. The chain is built from TRBV9 and TRBJ2-7, with D unclear. CDR3 length: 14 residues. V dropped 0 bases and J dropped 4 bases, with 11 bases sitting between them. Looked up from germline, CDR1 is SGDLS and CDR2 is YYNGEE. The CDR3 is CASSVGGWDYEQYF. In nucleotides, the CDR3 is TGTGCCAGCAGCGTAGGTGGGTGGGATTACGAGCAGTACTTC.

This rearrangement joins TRBV6-6 to TRBJ2-1; 8 bases align to TRBD2. CDR3 length: 15 residues. The junction had 11 bases not matched to a gene; V was cut back by 5 bases and J by 8 bases. Germline CDR1 reads MNHNY; CDR2 reads SVGAGI (reference sequence). The CDR3 here is CASSPPGGRFDEQFF. The CDR3 DNA reads as TGTGCCAGCAGTCCCCCGGGCGGGAGGTTCGATGAGCAGTTCTTC.

This clone was observed a single time. The rearrangement links TRBV9 to TRBJ2-1; a possible D gene is TRBD1 (5 bases). Germline CDR1 and CDR2: SGDLS and YYNGEE. This CDR3 contains 11 residues. Trimming removed 6 bases at V and 8 bases at J, with 9 bases between. In DNA form, the CDR3 reads TGTGCCAGCACCGACAGTTATGAGCAGTTCTTC. This codes for CASTDSYEQFF.

The chain recombines TRBV7-2 with TRBJ1-6; D uncertain. The germline CDR1 and CDR2 sequences are SGHTA and FQGNSA. This CDR3 contains 14 residues. Trimming removed 1 base at V and 9 bases at J, with 10 bases between. CDR3 in DNA: TGTGCCAGCAGCTTAGTTTCCTCCTCTTCACCCCTCCACTTT. This encodes CASSLVSSSSPLHF.

This chain uses TRBV9 with TRBJ2-1; D possibly uses TRBD1 or TRBD2 (6 bases each). The CDR3 contains 13 residues. Germline V gene data show CDR1 as SGDLS and CDR2 as YYNGEE. Trimming took off 3 bases at V and 6 bases at J, with 10 bases between the two ends. As DNA, the CDR3 is TGTGCCAGCAGCGCACAGGGACTCAATGAGCAGTTCTTC. Translation: CASSAQGLNEQFF.